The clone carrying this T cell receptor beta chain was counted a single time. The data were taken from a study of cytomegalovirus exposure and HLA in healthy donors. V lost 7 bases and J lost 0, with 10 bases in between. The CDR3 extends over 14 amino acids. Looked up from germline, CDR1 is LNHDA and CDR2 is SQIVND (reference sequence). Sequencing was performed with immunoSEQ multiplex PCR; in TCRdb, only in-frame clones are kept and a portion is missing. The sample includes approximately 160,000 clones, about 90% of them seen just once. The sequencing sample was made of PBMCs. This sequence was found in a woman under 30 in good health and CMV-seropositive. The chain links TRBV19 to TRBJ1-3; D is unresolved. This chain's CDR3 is CASKEFRSGNTIYF. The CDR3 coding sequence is TGTGCCAGTAAGGAGTTTCGCTCTGGAAACACCATATATTTT.